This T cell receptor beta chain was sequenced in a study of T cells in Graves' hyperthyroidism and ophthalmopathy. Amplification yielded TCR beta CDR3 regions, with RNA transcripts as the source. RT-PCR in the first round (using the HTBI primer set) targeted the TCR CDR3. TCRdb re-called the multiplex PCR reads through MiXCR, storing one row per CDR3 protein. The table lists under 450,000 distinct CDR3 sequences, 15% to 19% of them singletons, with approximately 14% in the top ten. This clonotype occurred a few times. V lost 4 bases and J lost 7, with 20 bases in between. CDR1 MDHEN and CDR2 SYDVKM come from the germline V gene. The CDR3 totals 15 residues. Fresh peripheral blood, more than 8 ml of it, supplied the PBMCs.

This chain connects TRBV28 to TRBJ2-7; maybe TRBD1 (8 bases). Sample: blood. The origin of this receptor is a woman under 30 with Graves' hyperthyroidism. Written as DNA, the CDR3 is TGTGCCAGCAGTTCGTACAGGGGGGGGGGATTGGAGCAGTACTTC. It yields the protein CASSSYRGGGLEQYF.